A single sample gave rise to the 32 T cell receptor beta chains below, sequenced in a study of blood T cell repertoires in COVID-19. Data came from immunoSEQ multiplex PCR; TCRdb stores just in-frame clones and leaves some out. The sample includes 95,000 to 100,000 clones, approximately 92% of them seen just once. Sequenced input: peripheral blood. The receptors originated from a man aged 45 to 65 with active COVID-19.

The chain is built from TRBV28 and TRBJ2-7; 10 nucleotides line up with TRBD1. This CDR3 has 15 amino acids. Germline V gives CDR1 MDHEN, CDR2 SYDVKM. Trimming at V came to 6 bases and at J to 3 bases, leaving 8 bases not matched to a gene. This CDR3 is CASSREGQGFYEQYF. As DNA, the CDR3 is TGTGCCAGCAGCAGAGAGGGACAGGGGTTCTACGAGCAGTACTTC.

This chain joins TRBV28 and TRBJ2-1; a weak D match, TRBD2 (6 bases). Germline assignment: CDR1 MDHEN and CDR2 SYDVKM. This CDR3 spans 14 amino acids. Trimming took off 5 bases at V and 0 bases at J, with 8 bases between the two ends. The CDR3 DNA is TGTGCCAGCAGTGCCGGGAGCTCCTACAATGAGCAGTTCTTC. Translation: CASSAGSSYNEQFF.

This clone was recorded once. The chain uses TRBV7-8 and TRBJ2-3; 7 bases are shared with TRBD1. The V segment lost 0 bases and the J segment 0 bases; nucleotides outside the gene matches: 3. CDR1 and CDR2 (germline): SGHVS, FQNEAQ. This CDR3 is built from 16 residues. The CDR3 DNA is TGTGCCAGCAGCTTAGCGACAGGGTTGAGCACAGATACGCAGTATTTT. It specifies CASSLATGLSTDTQYF.

The chain employs TRBV2 and TRBJ1-1; 8 bases line up with TRBD1. V gave up 6 bases and J gave up 6 bases; unmatched junction bases: 12. This CDR3 is 15 amino acids long. Germline V lookup: CDR1 SNHLY, CDR2 FYNNEI. The CDR3 spells CASRTRDRGNAEAFF. The DNA for the CDR3 is TGTGCCAGCAGGACGAGAGACAGGGGCAACGCTGAAGCTTTCTTT.

The V and J genes are TRBV29-1 and TRBJ1-4; D is ambiguous. CDR3 length: 13 residues. The V and J ends lost 2 bases and 7 bases respectively, with 11 bases between them. The germline V gene has CDR1 SQVTM and CDR2 ANQGSEA. CDR3 coding DNA: TGCAGCGTTGAACTGGTCCCAGGTGAAAAACTGTTTTTT. Its translation: CSVELVPGEKLFF.

This rearrangement joins TRBV15 to TRBJ2-7, with D perhaps matching TRBD1 (6 bases). CDR1 is LNHNV, CDR2 YYDKDF, per germline (reference sequence). The V end was cut by 0 bases, the J end by 8 bases, with 8 bases between. The CDR3 spans 12 residues. CDR3 amino acids: CATSRDTGKQYF. The CDR3 bases are TGTGCCACCAGCAGAGATACAGGGAAGCAGTACTTC.

The gene calls are TRBV28 and TRBJ1-3; D gene unclear. The germline gives CDR1 MDHEN, CDR2 SYDVKM. Trimming stripped 2 bases from V and 1 base from J, with 9 bases between. The CDR3 contains 15 residues. Here the CDR3 reads CASSLRGRSGNTIYF. In nucleotides, the CDR3 is TGTGCCAGCAGTTTACGAGGGAGGTCTGGAAACACCATATATTTT.

This rearrangement joins TRBV14 to TRBJ1-3; D unresolved. Trimming took off 2 bases at V and 0 bases at J, with 5 bases between the two ends. The CDR3 has 14 amino acids. CDR1 and CDR2 from the germline V gene are SGHDN and FVKESK. CDR3 in amino acids: CASSQRDSGNTIYF. The CDR3 bases are TGTGCCAGCAGCCAACGGGACTCTGGAAACACCATATATTTT.

The chain carries TRBV6-4 and TRBJ2-2, with D possibly matching TRBD2 (5 bases). V was pared by 4 bases and J by 6 bases, with 12 bases between. CDR3 length: 14 residues. CDR1 and CDR2 (germline): MRHNA, SNTAGT. CDR3 loop: CASSVEAGSGELFF. The CDR3 bases are TGTGCCAGCAGTGTCGAGGCGGGCTCCGGGGAGCTGTTTTTT.

The chain joins TRBV25-1 to TRBJ1-2; possible D gene TRBD1, 5 bases. The V gene's germline CDR1 is MGHDK and CDR2 SYGVNS. V lost 1 base to trimming and J lost 6 bases, with 12 bases between them. This CDR3 has 14 residues. CDR3 DNA: TGTGCCAGCAGTGAATGGGGCAGGGAAGATGGCTACACCTTC. Its protein is CASSEWGREDGYTF.

This chain connects TRBV24-1 to TRBJ1-2, with D possibly being TRBD1 (5 bases). The length of the CDR3 is 14 residues. CDR1 KGHDR and CDR2 SFDVKD come from the germline V gene. Trimming stripped 1 base from V and 2 bases from J, with 7 bases between. The chain's CDR3 is CATSDLAGNYGYTF. The CDR3 nucleotides are TGTGCCACCAGTGATTTAGCAGGGAACTATGGCTACACCTTC.

This sequence joins TRBV28 and TRBJ2-7, with 7 positions matching TRBD1. Per the germline V gene, CDR1 is MDHEN and CDR2 is SYDVKM. Trimming took 6 bases from V and 5 from J; bases not matched to a gene: 7. This CDR3 spans 13 amino acids. CDR3 sequence reads: CASSPDRVNEQYF. The CDR3 nucleotides read TGTGCCAGCAGCCCCGACAGGGTCAACGAGCAGTACTTC.

The table lists this clone with a few counts. This sequence joins TRBV10-1 and TRBJ1-4, with 7 bases that match TRBD1. The junction had 5 bases not matched to a gene; V was cut back by 5 bases and J by 5 bases. The CDR3 has 14 residues. Germline values: CDR1 WNHNN, CDR2 SYGVQD (reference sequence). The CDR3 loop is CASSSGQPNEKLFF. In DNA, the CDR3 is TGCGCCAGCAGTTCGGGACAGCCGAATGAAAAACTGTTTTTT.

The chain carries TRBV28 and TRBJ2-7, with 9 positions matching TRBD2. V dropped 2 bases and J dropped 1; count of bases not matched to a gene: 3. Germline CDR1 reads MDHEN; CDR2 reads SYDVKM. The CDR3 has 15 amino acids. CDR3 nucleotide sequence: TGTGCCAGCAGTTTAGTAGCGGGAGTATCCTACGAGCAGTACTTC. Its translation is CASSLVAGVSYEQYF.

The rearrangement joins TRBV11-3 to TRBJ2-1; TRBD2 might be the D (6 bases). This CDR3 is built from 16 residues. With 5 bases removed from V and 2 bases from J, the gap between germline ends came to 16 bases. Germline CDR1 and CDR2: SGHNT and YENEEA. CDR3 in DNA: TGTGCCAGCAGCCCCGGGGCTAGCGTACCCTACAATGAGCAGTTCTTC. Protein product: CASSPGASVPYNEQFF.

This chain connects TRBV30 to TRBJ2-1; D may be TRBD2 (5 bases). V lost 3 bases, J lost 3 bases, and 6 bases lay in between. Looked up from germline, CDR1 is GTSNPN and CDR2 is SVGIG (reference sequence). This CDR3 comprises 12 residues. CDR3 sequence (DNA): TGTGCCTGGAGCGGGGTCTACAATGAGCAGTTCTTC. It specifies CAWSGVYNEQFF.

This rearrangement joins TRBV6-1 to TRBJ2-1, with a weak D call TRBD1 (6 bases). The CDR3 covers 16 residues. CDR1 is MNHNS and CDR2 is SASEGT in the germline V gene. The V gene lost 2 bases and the J gene lost 2 bases, with 13 bases spanning the gap. CDR3 DNA sequence: TGTGCCAGCAGTGAAACATTTGGGGGCCCCTACAATGAGCAGTTCTTC. Translated: CASSETFGGPYNEQFF.

The chain links TRBV24-1 to TRBJ2-3; TRBD1 agrees at 7 bases. J was trimmed by 5 bases and V by 4 bases; bases with no gene match: 11. Germline-derived CDR1 and CDR2 are KGHDR and SFDVKD. The CDR3 covers 16 residues. The DNA for the CDR3 is TGTGCCACCAGTGACCGCTCCCGACAGGGTAAAGATACGCAGTATTTT. Translation: CATSDRSRQGKDTQYF.

The chain uses TRBV6-1 and TRBJ2-1; D call uncertain. CDR1 is MNHNS, CDR2 SASEGT, per germline. The CDR3 loop spans 13 amino acids. The V end was cut by 1 base, the J end by 7 bases, with 8 bases between. The CDR3 coding sequence is TGTGCCAGCAGTGAAGATAGTGTAAATGAGCAGTTCTTC. It yields the protein CASSEDSVNEQFF.

The chain couples TRBV28 to TRBJ1-5, with D perhaps matching TRBD1 (6 bases). Germline V gives CDR1 MDHEN, CDR2 SYDVKM. V was shortened by 10 bases and J by 6 bases, with 22 bases between the two germline ends. This CDR3 contains 15 residues. For the CDR3, the DNA is TGTGCCACCAAAGGGGGGGGGCCCCAGGGTCAGCCCCAGCATTTT. Protein sequence: CATKGGGPQGQPQHF. Complete variable domain (other parts from reference TRBV28 and TRBJ1-5): DVKVTQSSRYLVKRTGEKVFLECVQDMDHENMFWYRQDPGLGLRLIYFSYDVKMKEKGDIPEGYSVSREKKERFSLILESASTNQTSMYLCATKGGGPQGQPQHFGDGTRLSIL.

The chain links TRBV5-1 to TRBJ2-7, with 8 bases lining up with TRBD1. The CDR3 consists of 13 residues. From germline, CDR1 is SGHRS and CDR2 YFSETQ. V shed 5 bases, J shed 5 bases, and the junction held 6 bases outside the gene matches. This CDR3 is CASRQGAQDEQYF. DNA of the CDR3: TGCGCCAGCAGGCAGGGGGCGCAGGACGAGCAGTACTTC.

The chain employs TRBV6-1 and TRBJ2-1; 8 positions agree with TRBD2. After removal of 2 bases from V and 3 bases from J, the junction contained 3 bases not matched to a gene. The CDR3 has 15 amino acids. CDR1 is MNHNS, CDR2 SASEGT, per germline. CDR3 protein: CASSEMSGSYNEQFF. The CDR3 bases are TGTGCCAGCAGTGAAATGAGCGGGAGCTACAATGAGCAGTTCTTC.

This chain links TRBV7-9 with TRBJ2-7, with TRBD1 matching 11 bases. With V trimmed by 6 bases and J by 7 bases, 8 bases remained unmatched. CDR3 length: 14 residues. Germline values: CDR1 SEHNR, CDR2 FQNEAQ (reference sequence). CDR3 DNA sequence: TGTGCCAGCAGTTTTGGGACAGGGGGTCGGGAGCAGTACTTC. It codes for CASSFGTGGREQYF.

This clone occurred once. The V gene is TRBV20-1, the J gene TRBJ2-7, with TRBD1 identical over 7 bases. The junction had 0 bases not matched to a gene; V was cut back by 6 bases and J by 1 base. This CDR3 is built from 11 residues. CDR1 and CDR2 from the germline V gene are DFQATT and SNEGSKA (reference sequence). The CDR3 DNA is TGCAGTGCGGGACAGTCCTACGAGCAGTACTTC. Translated, it gives CSAGQSYEQYF.

Only one count was recorded for this clone. The rearrangement links TRBV19 to TRBJ2-7; 10 positions agree with TRBD2. Germline V gives CDR1 LNHDA, CDR2 SQIVND (reference sequence). After removal of 5 bases from V and 0 bases from J, the junction contained 4 bases not matched to a gene. The CDR3 runs to 15 residues. The CDR3 bases are TGTGCCAGTAGTTTACTAGCGGGGAGCTCCTACGAGCAGTACTTC. Its translation: CASSLLAGSSYEQYF.

The chain carries TRBV5-1 and TRBJ2-4; D may be TRBD1 (6 bases). CDR1 and CDR2 from the germline V gene are SGHRS and YFSETQ. CDR3 length equals 14 residues. V lost 3 bases to trimming and J lost 9 bases, with 16 bases between them. CDR3 protein: CASSSAGASSIQYF. The CDR3 DNA reads as TGCGCCAGCAGCTCCGCAGGGGCTTCAAGCATTCAGTACTTC. Drawing the rest from reference TRBV5-1 and TRBJ2-4, the complete variable domain is KAGVTQTPRYLIKTRGQQVTLSCSPISGHRSVSWYQQTPGQGLQFLFEYFSETQRNKGNFPGRFSGRQFSNSRSEMNVSTLELGDSALYLCASSSAGASSIQYFGAGTRLSVL.

This clone was counted between two and nine times. CDR3 sequence (DNA): TGTGCCAGTAGTGGACTGACCCGGGGGCAGTTCTTC. Its translation: CASSGLTRGQFF. The chain combines TRBV19 with TRBJ2-1; a possible D gene is TRBD2 (5 bases). The germline gives CDR1 LNHDA, CDR2 SQIVND (reference sequence). With 5 bases removed from V and 12 bases from J, the gap between germline ends came to 14 bases. This CDR3 spans 12 amino acids.

V and J are TRBV6-5 and TRBJ1-6; TRBD1 matches at 9 bases. V was pared by 2 bases and J by 10 bases, with 6 bases of the junction left unmatched. This CDR3 region has 15 residues. Per the germline V gene, CDR1 is MNHEY and CDR2 is SVGAGI. CDR3 sequence: CASSYGGTGTSPLHF. The CDR3 DNA sequence: TGTGCCAGCAGTTACGGGGGGACAGGGACCTCACCCCTCCACTTT.

CDR3 sequence reads: CASSWGQVEAFF. CDR3 DNA: TGTGCCAGCAGTTGGGGGCAGGTTGAAGCTTTCTTT. V usage is TRBV12-3 or TRBV12-4 and J usage is TRBJ1-1; D may be TRBD1 (6 bases). V was clipped by 4 bases and J by 7 bases, with 10 bases between them. This CDR3 has 12 residues.

The V and J genes are TRBV12-3 or TRBV12-4 and TRBJ1-1; 8 nucleotides align to TRBD1. V shed 6 bases and J 3 bases; nucleotides not matched to a gene: 3. The CDR3 is 13 amino acids. The CDR3 nucleotides are TGTGCCAGCAGGGACAGGGAGTACACTGAAGCTTTCTTT. As protein: CASRDREYTEAFF.

The chain carries TRBV30 and TRBJ2-3; 8 bases fit TRBD2. CDR3 length: 15 residues. After removal of 0 bases from V and 6 bases from J, the junction contained 8 bases not matched to a gene. CDR1 and CDR2 (germline): GTSNPN, SVGIG (reference sequence). CDR3 DNA sequence: TGTGCCTGGAGTGTTTACTCGGGAGGGACTGATACGCAGTATTTT. Its protein product is CAWSVYSGGTDTQYF.

The chain links TRBV28 to TRBJ2-7; TRBD2 aligns across 15 bases. The germline gives CDR1 MDHEN, CDR2 SYDVKM. The CDR3 length is 15 residues. V shed 6 bases, J shed 4 bases, and the junction held 4 bases outside the gene matches. CDR3 region: CASRGLAGGAYEQYF. The CDR3 DNA reads TGTGCCAGCAGGGGACTAGCGGGAGGTGCTTACGAGCAGTACTTC.